A selection of T cell receptor beta chains follows, all from one sample in a study of blood T cell repertoires in COVID-19. Profiling relied on immunoSEQ multiplex PCR, and the TCRdb table lists in-frame clones only, not all of them. The sample holds 140,000 or so clones, about 80% seen once. Input material: PBMCs or T cells enriched from blood (not recorded which). The receptors derive from a man between 45 and 60 years old who had recovered from COVID-19. Each CDR3 is given with its conserved first and last residue. D genes are given only for firm matches. Clone size is not always given. Where it is, it says once, few, many or a class for expanded clones.

clone_size j_call cdr3_length d_call v_call cdr3_aa cdr3_nt
. TRBJ2-3 14 TRBD1 TRBV6-5 CASSWDRGTDTQYF TGTGCCAGCAGCTGGGACAGGGGCACAGATACGCAGTATTTT
. TRBJ2-3 15 . TRBV7-8 CASSLTPGFTDTQYF TGTGCCAGCAGCTTAACTCCGGGATTCACAGATACGCAGTATTTT
. TRBJ2-7 13 . TRBV12-3/TRBV12-4 CASRGTYTYEQYF TGTGCCAGCAGGGGGACTTACACCTACGAGCAGTACTTC
. TRBJ1-2 17 TRBD1 TRBV10-3 CAISEAGTGGFFYGYTF TGTGCCATCAGTGAGGCGGGGACAGGGGGATTCTTCTATGGCTACACCTTC
. TRBJ2-3 15 TRBD2 TRBV7-9 CASSPTGGNTDTQYF TGTGCCAGCAGCCCAACGGGGGGGAACACAGATACGCAGTATTTT
. TRBJ2-1 15 TRBD1 TRBV6-2/TRBV6-3 CASSLTSRGQDEQFF TGTGCCAGCAGCTTAACGAGTAGGGGACAGGATGAGCAGTTCTTC
. TRBJ2-3 15 TRBD2 TRBV9 CASSLSERGTDTQYF TGTGCCAGCAGCCTCTCTGAGCGGGGGACAGATACGCAGTATTTT
once TRBJ1-6 15 . TRBV15 CATSRAPGENSPLHF TGTGCCACCAGCAGAGCCCCCGGGGAGAATTCACCCCTCCACTTT
. TRBJ1-2 17 TRBD1 TRBV7-9 CASVGWGGPRGPYGYTF TGTGCCAGCGTTGGGTGGGGAGGCCCCAGGGGGCCCTATGGCTACACCTTC
. TRBJ1-1 14 TRBD1 TRBV5-1 CASSFTGGGTEAFF TGCGCCAGCAGCTTTACAGGGGGAGGCACTGAAGCTTTCTTT
. TRBJ1-4 14 . TRBV30 CAWSVGQNNEKLFF TGTGCCTGGAGTGTTGGGCAGAATAATGAAAAACTGTTTTTT
. TRBJ1-2 12 . TRBV24-1 CATAPGDYGYTF TGTGCCACCGCCCCAGGGGACTATGGCTACACCTTC
once TRBJ1-1 17 . TRBV9 CASSPRVGGGVGTEAFF TGTGCCAGCAGCCCCCGAGTGGGGGGGGGCGTCGGCACTGAAGCTTTCTTT
. TRBJ2-1 13 TRBD1 TRBV7-2 CASSSRGQGTSFF TGTGCCAGCAGCTCCCGGGGACAGGGGACGTCGTTCTTC
. TRBJ1-5 15 . TRBV4-1 CASSQIQGTNQPQHF TGCGCCAGCAGCCAAATTCAGGGAACCAATCAGCCCCAGCATTTT
. TRBJ2-5 15 . TRBV6-2/TRBV6-3 CASSSHVGGKETQYF TGTGCCAGCAGTTCACATGTAGGAGGGAAAGAGACCCAGTACTTC
. TRBJ2-7 16 . TRBV23-1 CASSQFQDFSSYEQYF TGCGCCAGCAGTCAATTTCAGGACTTTAGCTCCTACGAGCAGTACTTC